A single sample is the source of the 9 T cell receptor beta chains below, sequenced in a study of shared clonotypes between healthy human individuals. Data came from immunoSEQ multiplex PCR; TCRdb stores just in-frame clones and leaves some out. Of 2 million to 2.5 million clones listed, 85% to 95% are singletons. The sequenced sample consisted of naive CD4+ T cells from PBMCs. Described subset: CD45RA+ positively selected. The origin of the receptors is a man aged 18 to 30 in good health. Some clones in this sample may be carry-over from other donors' samples.

With regard to this clone: This sample includes further DNA sequences coding for the same CDR3. This chain joins TRBV28 and TRBJ2-1; no firm D call. This CDR3 contains 14 residues. V dropped 6 bases and J dropped 1 base, with 10 bases sitting between them. Germline V CDR1 and CDR2: MDHEN, SYDVKM. CDR3 sequence reads: CASSPPGSYNEQFF. The CDR3 DNA follows: TGTGCCAGCAGCCCCCCCGGTTCCTACAATGAGCAGTTCTTC. The entire variable domain, with the rest obtained from reference TRBV28 and TRBJ2-1, is as follows: DVKVTQSSRYLVKRTGEKVFLECVQDMDHENMFWYRQDPGLGLRLIYFSYDVKMKEKGDIPEGYSVSREKKERFSLILESASTNQTSMYLCASSPPGSYNEQFFGPGTRLTVL.

This sequence joins TRBV4-1 and TRBJ2-1, with 10 bases matching TRBD2. V shed 4 bases, J shed 12 bases, and the junction held 15 bases outside the gene matches. CDR3 size: 16 residues. The germline V gene has CDR1 MGHRA and CDR2 YSYEKL. CDR3 nucleotide sequence: TGCGCCAGCAGCCCCGGGGGGTCTCTAGCGGGAGTGGGGCAGTTCTTC. Translating it yields CASSPGGSLAGVGQFF.

The DNA for the CDR3 is TGTGCCAGCAGCATCGACCAGGGCGAGCAGTACTTC. Translation: CASSIDQGEQYF. The V call is TRBV7-2, the J call TRBJ2-7; D may be TRBD1 (5 bases). CDR3 length: 12 amino acids. The ends were cut back, 5 bases at V and 6 bases at J, with 11 bases in the middle. Per germline, CDR1 SGHTA and CDR2 FQGNSA.

The gene calls are TRBV2 and TRBJ1-2, with 8 bases lining up with TRBD1. The junction had 6 bases not matched to a gene; V was cut back by 2 bases and J by 7 bases. The CDR3 sequence is 14 residues long. The germline CDR1 and CDR2 sequences are SNHLY and FYNNEI. The CDR3 DNA sequence: TGTGCCAGCAGTGAAAGGACAGGGAGCACTGGCTACACCTTC. Its translation: CASSERTGSTGYTF.

The rearrangement joins TRBV28 to TRBJ1-3; no definite D call. CDR1 MDHEN and CDR2 SYDVKM come from the germline V gene. The CDR3 spans 16 residues. V lost 4 bases to trimming and J lost 1 base, with 14 bases between them. CDR3 coding DNA: TGTGCCAGCAGTTCTCGTGTGTGGCCTTCTGGAAACACCATATATTTT. This encodes CASSSRVWPSGNTIYF.

This clone was recorded once. Other DNA sequences in the same sample also yield this CDR3. The J gene is TRBJ2-3, the V gene TRBV29-1; 9 bases align to TRBD2. Germline CDR1 is SQVTM and CDR2 is ANQGSEA. The length of the CDR3 is 15 residues. V shed 3 bases, J shed 6 bases, and the junction held 10 bases outside the gene matches. This chain's CDR3 is CSVEGGRAETDTQYF. The DNA of the CDR3 is TGCAGCGTTGAGGGCGGGAGGGCTGAGACTGATACGCAGTATTTT.

V and J are TRBV18 and TRBJ2-7; D is undetermined. Germline CDR1 is KGHSH and CDR2 is LQKENI. Between the trimmed V and J ends, which lost 0 bases and 2 bases, there was a span of 14 bases. The CDR3 runs 16 residues. CDR3 residues: CASSPPRNQQPYEQYF. CDR3 coding DNA: TGTGCCAGCTCACCACCGAGAAACCAGCAACCCTACGAGCAGTACTTC.

The chain has TRBV27 and TRBJ1-5, with TRBD1 matching over 8 bases. Unmatched junction bases numbered 7, after V lost 10 bases and J lost 5 bases. The CDR3 covers 13 residues. Looked up from germline, CDR1 is MNHEY and CDR2 is SMNVEV (reference sequence). CDR3 amino acids: CAIMTGVYQPQHF. The CDR3, as DNA: TGTGCCATCATGACAGGGGTCTATCAGCCCCAGCATTTT.

The V and J genes are TRBV5-1 and TRBJ2-2; 7 bases are a match to TRBD1. V lost 7 bases to trimming and J lost 7 bases; unmatched junction nucleotides: 10. This CDR3 is 14 amino acids long. Germline CDR1 SGHRS, CDR2 YFSETQ. The CDR3 nucleotides read TGCGCCAGCTCATGGCAGGGGGAAGTCGGGGAGCTGTTTTTT. Its translation is CASSWQGEVGELFF.